This T cell receptor (beta chain) was captured in a study of spatial heterogeneity in lung cancer. This clonotype showed up many times. Its antigen is unknown. Study outcomes and limitations: Ubiquitous expanded tumor TCRs surfaced in blood more at resection than they did at follow-up.

The time point is: blood at routine non-recurrence follow-up after resection. The sequenced material consisted of unsorted whole RNA from tumor, nontumor lung or frozen PBMC. One entry per CDR3 protein, called by TCRdb with MiXCR from the 5' RACE reads. Of about 120,000 distinct CDR3 sequences listed, 12% were seen once; the top ten hold around a sixth. The sequence was collected from a male donor with early-stage non-small cell lung cancer. The sample consisted of PBMCs, taken at follow-up.

For the CDR3, the DNA is TGCGCCAGCAGCCCGAAGCGGCTAGCGGGATCGGGTACAGATGAGCAGTTCTTC. This encodes CASSPKRLAGSGTDEQFF. This rearrangement joins TRBV4-1 to TRBJ2-1; 9 nucleotides line up with TRBD2. This CDR3 region has 18 residues. V gave up 4 bases and J gave up 8 bases; unmatched junction bases: 18. Germline CDR1 reads MGHRA; CDR2 reads YSYEKL.